One and the same sample provided the 23 T cell receptor beta chains below, sequenced in a study of blood T cells in healthy people across ages. A sample-barcoded 5' primer and a J-beta primer mix were used in a second PCR of roughly 7 to 12 cycles. From the 5' RACE reads, TCRdb called clonotypes with MiXCR, one entry per CDR3 protein. In the table there are around 690,000 distinct CDR3 sequences, roughly three fifths of which are singletons. The material sequenced was blood. These receptor sequences come from a man aged 55 to 69 in good health.

The chain carries TRBV29-1 and TRBJ1-2; unclear D gene. Germline CDR1 reads SQVTM; CDR2 reads ANQGSEA. The CDR3 is made up of 12 amino acids. The V gene lost 4 bases and the J gene lost 4 bases, with 10 bases spanning the gap. The CDR3 reads CSVGLDRYGYTF. CDR3 bases: TGCAGCGTTGGGCTCGACCGCTATGGCTACACCTTC.

The rearrangement links TRBV6-6 to TRBJ1-1, with D uncertain. The CDR3 extends over 13 amino acids. V lost 7 bases and J 1 base, leaving 10 bases between the germline ends. Germline V gene lookup returns CDR1 MNHNY and CDR2 SVGAGI (reference sequence). The CDR3 region has the DNA TGTGCCAGCACTTTGGCGGCGAACACTGAAGCTTTCTTT. The encoded protein is CASTLAANTEAFF.

The V call is TRBV5-1, the J call TRBJ2-5, with no clear D. The germline V gene has CDR1 SGHRS and CDR2 YFSETQ. This CDR3 has 15 residues. V shed 0 bases and J shed 11 bases, with 20 bases lying between them. The CDR3 DNA is TGCGCCAGCAGCTTGGCCTCCACCACGAGTGGTGAGCAGTACTTC. This gives the protein CASSLASTTSGEQYF.

This sequence joins TRBV28 and TRBJ2-7; possibly TRBD2 for D (5 bases). The CDR3 loop spans 13 amino acids. The V gene lost 10 bases and the J gene lost 7 bases, with 20 bases spanning the gap. Per germline, CDR1 MDHEN and CDR2 SYDVKM. The CDR3, as DNA: TGTGCCACCAACCGAGGGAACACCGGGGAGCAGTACTTC. Its translation is CATNRGNTGEQYF.

In its sample, this clonotype was seen a few times. This chain links TRBV10-1 with TRBJ2-1; TRBD2 matches at 8 bases. The V segment lost 1 base and the J segment 7 bases; nucleotides outside the gene matches: 9. Germline CDR1 and CDR2: WNHNN and SYGVQD (reference sequence). The CDR3 extends over 16 amino acids. In DNA form, the CDR3 reads TGCGCCAGCAGTGAGTTACGGGGGGGGCGGAAGAATGAGCAGTTCTTC. Its translation: CASSELRGGRKNEQFF.

This clonotype was counted once. V usage is TRBV18 and J usage is TRBJ2-1; tentative D call: TRBD1 (5 bases). Trimming took off 7 bases at V and 2 bases at J, with 12 bases between the two ends. CDR1 is KGHSH, CDR2 LQKENI, per germline. The CDR3 is made up of 14 amino acids. CDR3 nucleotide sequence: TGTGCCAGCTTTTTGGGGCAGACCTACAATGAGCAGTTCTTC. Amino acid sequence: CASFLGQTYNEQFF.

The sample holds many counts of this clonotype. The genes are TRBV11-3 and TRBJ2-3; 7 bases align to TRBD2. Looked up from germline, CDR1 is SGHNT and CDR2 is YENEEA. CDR3 size: 15 residues. Trimming cost V 1 base and J 4 bases; bases outside gene matches: 5. For the CDR3, the DNA is TGTGCCAGCAGCTTAGGAGGGGACTACTCAGATACGCAGTATTTT. It specifies CASSLGGDYSDTQYF.

The chain uses TRBV27 and TRBJ2-4; D gene ambiguous. CDR3 size: 14 residues. V lost 6 bases, J lost 0 bases, and 9 bases lay in between. Germline V gene data show CDR1 as MNHEY and CDR2 as SMNVEV (reference sequence). CDR3 amino acids: CASSPAEAKNIQYF. CDR3 in DNA: TGTGCCAGCAGCCCAGCAGAAGCCAAAAACATTCAGTACTTC.

V and J are TRBV21-1 and TRBJ1-1; the D segment call TRBD1 is taken from the table without a DNA check. TRBV21-1 is a pseudogene. CDR3 length: 18 amino acids. This CDR3 reads CASSKGDRDRGVNTEAFF. The CDR3 DNA follows: TGTGCCAGCAGCAAAGGGGACCGGGACAGGGGGGTGAACACTGAAGCTTTCTTT.

Notes on this clonotype: Sequence at one end of the junction differs from germline and may be a read error. The J gene is TRBJ2-7, the V gene TRBV25-1, with TRBD2 matching 14 bases. The J call is uncertain, as TRBJ2-5 better fits the DNA end. This CDR3 contains 15 residues. From germline, CDR1 is MGHDK and CDR2 SYGVNS. CDR3 loop: CTSSEGLAGVETQYF. The DNA for the CDR3 is TGTACCAGCAGTGAGGGACTAGCGGGGGTGGAGACCCAGTACTTC.

The chain has TRBV3-1 and TRBJ1-4, with D tentatively TRBD1 (5 bases). This CDR3 contains 13 residues. With 3 bases removed from V and 16 bases from J, the gap between germline ends came to 18 bases. From germline, CDR1 is LGHDT and CDR2 YNNKEL (reference sequence). CDR3 sequence reads: CASSQGRRGRRFF. The CDR3 DNA follows: TGTGCCAGCAGCCAGGGGAGGCGGGGACGCAGGTTTTTT. Full variable domain (remainder filled in from reference TRBV3-1 and TRBJ1-4): DTAVSQTPKYLVTQMGNDKSIKCEQNLGHDTMYWYKQDSKKFLKIMFSYNNKELIINETVPNRFSPKSPDKAHLNLHINSLELGDSAVYFCASSQGRRGRRFFGSGTQLSVL.

This chain uses TRBV5-1 with TRBJ2-5; TRBD2 matches at 8 bases. The CDR3 is made up of 15 amino acids. Germline V CDR1 and CDR2: SGHRS, YFSETQ. V was pared by 6 bases and J by 1 base, with 8 bases of the junction left unmatched. The CDR3 sequence is CASTRSGGSQETQYF. CDR3 nucleotides: TGCGCCAGCACGAGGAGCGGGGGAAGCCAAGAGACCCAGTACTTC. Full variable domain (rest looked up from reference TRBV5-1 and TRBJ2-5): KAGVTQTPRYLIKTRGQQVTLSCSPISGHRSVSWYQQTPGQGLQFLFEYFSETQRNKGNFPGRFSGRQFSNSRSEMNVSTLELGDSALYLCASTRSGGSQETQYFGPGTRLLVL.

This clonotype has just a few counts. The chain links TRBV14 to TRBJ2-3; tentative D call: TRBD2 (5 bases). CDR1 SGHDN and CDR2 FVKESK come from the germline V gene. This CDR3 spans 16 amino acids. Trimming stripped 4 bases from V and 2 bases from J, with 16 bases between. CDR3 nucleotide sequence: TGTGCCAGCAGCCTGCTTGGGAGCGGAATCACAGATACGCAGTATTTT. Protein product: CASSLLGSGITDTQYF. Full variable domain (rest looked up from reference TRBV14 and TRBJ2-3): EAGVTQFPSHSVIEKGQTVTLRCDPISGHDNLYWYRRVMGKEIKFLLHFVKESKQDESGMPNNRFLAERTGGTYSTLKVQPAELEDSGVYFCASSLLGSGITDTQYFGPGTRLTVL.

As concerns this clonotype: Germline and junction disagree at one end, which may indicate a read error. The CDR3 spells CASSQDRGGWAETQYF. The DNA for the CDR3 is TGCGCCAGCAGCCAAGATCGGGGGGGGTGGGCAGAGACGCAGTATTTT. J is TRBJ2-3 and V is TRBV4-1; 8 bases match TRBD2. Germline V CDR1 and CDR2: MGHRA, YSYEKL. The CDR3 has 16 residues.

The rearrangement uses TRBV20-1 and TRBJ2-3; possibly TRBD2 for D (6 bases). This CDR3 is built from 17 residues. The germline V gene has CDR1 DFQATT and CDR2 SNEGSKA (reference sequence). Trimming took 1 base from V and 0 from J, leaving 17 bases between them. The DNA for the CDR3 is TGCAGTGCTAGAGTTATGGTGCCCGGGACTAGCACAGATACGCAGTATTTT. Translation: CSARVMVPGTSTDTQYF.

This sequence joins TRBV7-2 and TRBJ2-1; D gene unclear. V was cut by 5 bases and J by 3 bases, with 20 bases left in between. The CDR3 covers 17 residues. Germline-derived CDR1 and CDR2 are SGHTA and FQGNSA. CDR3 amino acids: CASSPRLTAVIYNEQFF. The DNA of the CDR3 is TGTGCCAGCAGCCCGCGACTGACGGCGGTAATCTACAATGAGCAGTTCTTC.

In its sample, this clonotype was seen a few times. The chain uses TRBV18 and TRBJ2-5, with D possibly being TRBD2 (6 bases). Looked up from germline, CDR1 is KGHSH and CDR2 is LQKENI. V was clipped by 7 bases and J by 0 bases, with 9 bases between them. CDR3 size: 13 residues. The CDR3 is CASCRENQETQYF. The CDR3 bases are TGTGCCAGCTGCCGGGAGAACCAAGAGACCCAGTACTTC.

The chain recombines TRBV10-3 with TRBJ1-2; TRBD1 might be the D (5 bases). The CDR3 is made up of 15 amino acids. The V and J ends lost 2 bases and 2 bases respectively, with 12 bases between them. Per the germline V gene, CDR1 is ENHRY and CDR2 is SYGVKD. CDR3 sequence reads: CAISERQTTNYGYTF. CDR3 bases: TGTGCCATCAGTGAGAGACAGACTACCAACTATGGCTACACCTTC.

The chain recombines TRBV5-1 with TRBJ2-7; D unclear. The CDR3 has 14 residues. The V end lost 4 bases, the J end lost 2 bases, and 13 bases lay between the germline ends. Germline lookup yields CDR1 SGHRS and CDR2 YFSETQ. The CDR3 DNA follows: TGCGCCAGCAGCGAACAGACACGAGCCTACGAGCAGTACTTC. Amino acid sequence: CASSEQTRAYEQYF.

The chain combines TRBV9 with TRBJ1-5, with D possibly being TRBD1 (5 bases). This CDR3 contains 15 residues. The germline CDR1 and CDR2 sequences are SGDLS and YYNGEE. Trimming pared 3 bases from V and 7 bases from J, leaving 17 bases between. The CDR3 DNA reads as TGTGCCAGCAGCGACCAGGGAGGGGTCGGACAGCCCCAGCATTTT. Translated: CASSDQGGVGQPQHF.

In this sample, this clonotype turned up a few times. V gene TRBV29-1 combines with J gene TRBJ2-5, with D perhaps assigned TRBD1 or TRBD2 (5 bases each). Trimming took off 0 bases at V and 4 bases at J, with 15 bases between the two ends. The CDR3 consists of 15 residues. CDR1 and CDR2 from the germline V gene are SQVTM and ANQGSEA. The CDR3 sequence: CSVEDTGTPRETQYF. The DNA for the CDR3 is TGCAGCGTTGAAGACACCGGGACCCCCCGAGAGACCCAGTACTTC.

This clonotype was observed a handful of times. In DNA, the CDR3 is TGCGCCAGCAGCCCGACTAGCGGGGCAAGCTCCTACAATGAGCAGTTCTTC. Protein sequence: CASSPTSGASSYNEQFF. This rearrangement joins TRBV4-1 to TRBJ2-1, with 11 bases identical to TRBD2. This CDR3 is 17 amino acids long. CDR1 is MGHRA, CDR2 YSYEKL, per germline. V was clipped by 4 bases and J by 0 bases; unmatched bases: 5.

This chain links TRBV6-1 with TRBJ2-1; D may match TRBD1 or TRBD2 (5 bases each). Trimming pared 1 base from V and 8 bases from J, leaving 15 bases between. This CDR3 spans 15 amino acids. Germline lookup yields CDR1 MNHNS and CDR2 SASEGT. CDR3 amino acids: CASSEGTGLVHEQFF. DNA of the CDR3: TGTGCCAGCAGTGAAGGGACGGGGCTGGTCCATGAGCAGTTCTTC.